This TCR beta chain derives from a study of response to subunit inactivated influenza vaccine. Study-level findings and limits: Authors suggested that a seasonal influenza vaccination recruits few new T cells each time.

Regarding this clonotype: The antigen is undetermined.

TCRdb re-called the RT-PCR reads through MiXCR, storing one row per CDR3 protein. The sample carries fewer than 700,000 distinct CDR3 sequences, 10% to 15% recorded once. The CDR3 spans 14 residues. Trimming took 6 bases from V and 7 from J, leaving 19 bases between them. Germline values: CDR1 DFQATT, CDR2 SNEGSKA (reference sequence). The TCR comes from a middle-aged man who received an inactivated influenza vaccine. The chain combines TRBV20-1 with TRBJ2-1, with TRBD2 as a possible D gene (6 bases). The source material was PBMCs from blood, sampled more than 35 days after vaccination. Written as DNA, the CDR3 is TGCAGTGCGACTCGGGACTCTCTCCATAATGAGCAGTTCTTC. Translating gives CSATRDSLHNEQFF.